This TCR beta chain originates from a study of beta chain features in type 1 diabetes (dated by TCRdb to the late 2010s). General notes on the study: Mean age, gender distribution, total cell number and subset yield were not different between patients and healthy donors. The study compared the TCRB repertoires of sorted circulating CD4+ T cell subsets in recently diagnosed type 1 diabetes patients with those in matched healthy donors. Regulatory and stem cell-like memory subsets were isolated from only 8 patients and roughly 8 healthy donors, whereas naive and central memory subsets came from all 30 or so donors. Across all samples, some 110,000,000 sorted cells were examined, and cell number per subset correlated strongly with RNA yield.

Study-wide conclusions, independent of this receptor: At VDJ recombination sites, patients with type 1 diabetes made fewer insertions and deleted more nucleotides, a pattern implying thymic rearrangement abnormalities. HLA sub-analyses involved small numbers of individuals, so any influence of HLA type on TCRB rearrangement remained unresolved. The naive, central memory and regulatory TCRB repertoires appeared to resemble one another more closely among patients than among healthy donors. Type 1 diabetes patients showed a moderate but significant shortening of TCRB CDR3 length in all four CD4+ subsets. Sequencing cDNA rather than genomic DNA could over-represent highly expressing activated cells, although activation and CD3 levels did not differ between groups. PCR may preferentially amplify shorter templates, but because patient and control samples were amplified and corrected together, any resulting skew would affect both groups equally.

The entire isolated RNA was reverse transcribed using the High Capacity cDNA Reverse Transcription Kit, and thus expressed TCRB transcripts were sequenced. Naive, central memory and regulatory T cell samples underwent deep immunoSEQ sequencing, averaging around 3.6 million total reads per sample. Sorted cells were lysed in RLT buffer and RNA was extracted with DNase-treated RNeasy Micro or Mini kits, depending on cell number. Each cell subset was processed separately to prevent cross-contamination, with patient and healthy donor samples processed together. The immunoSEQ multiplex PCR was used to amplify TCRB sequences from cDNA, yielding 87-bp fragments that span the CDR3 region. Sequencing of the amplicons was done on the Illumina HiSeq platform. Processing in the source paper ran as follows. Synthetic template baselines were used to correct PCR bias computationally, reads within Hamming distance 2 were collapsed together, and singletons that could not be merged were discarded. Reads were aligned against IMGT so that V, D and J genes, CDR3 length and insertions or deletions at six rearrangement sites could be assigned. Within each subset, clonotype counts were normalized to sorted cell number, and only after that were true diversity and Gini coefficients computed with the tcR R package. The overlap coefficient, calculated on TCRB nucleotide sequences, was used to quantify repertoire sharing. TCRdb stores this immuneACCESS table with in-frame sequences only. Part of the clones is absent; in the studies checked, under half of the shortfall reflects unresolved V genes, and no reason is known for the rest. The DNA was the basis for D and trimming; V, J and clone size are from that table. The sample table records hundreds of thousands of clones; roughly 8% of these occur just once. Approximately 0.47% of the sample is taken by the ten largest.

This clone was picked up a small number of times. Its antigen specificity is not known. No much larger clone exists at a distance of one base, and base qualities are not known. A single peripheral blood draw of about 120 mL on average was collected from each donor into heparinised tubes. A BD FACSAria II was used to sort naive, central memory, regulatory and stem cell-like memory CD4+ T cells with a panel that included CD45RO, CCR7, CD25, CD127, CD95 and CD27. All sorted populations exceeded 95% purity. PBMCs were isolated immediately by Lymphoprep density gradient centrifugation and stained directly without culture. Samples were stained and sorted in pairs, with one healthy donor and one patient per experiment, so that batch effects were minimized. The CDR3 covers 15 residues, taking in both the cysteine and the phenylalanine. Just the 45-base CDR3 DNA is kept, in frame starting at base 1. V loses 0 bases of germline sequence and J loses 4 bases, and the interval between the two ends is 11 bases. CDR1 SGHVS and CDR2 FQNEAQ were looked up in the germline V gene.

The sequenced sample was central memory CD4+ T cells from blood. In this chain, TRBV7-8 is recombined with TRBJ2-3; the D gene is perhaps TRBD1 or TRBD2, each of them matching over 5 bases. This TCR derives from a woman between 18 and 30 years old in good health. At the DNA level, the sequence is TGTGCCAGCAGCTTAGCGAGGGGTTTATCAGATACGCAGTATTTT. The encoded protein is CASSLARGLSDTQYF.